This T cell receptor (beta chain) stems from a study of blood T cell repertoires in COVID-19. The count of this clone is one. Source study methods: Nucleated cell number was recorded as an estimate derived from reference gene primer amplification. The protocol was immunoSEQ multiplex PCR, while the TCRdb copy is restricted to in-frame clones and leaves out a portion. The DNA was the basis for D and trimming; V, J and clone size are from that table. Of about 150,000 clones listed, almost 80% are singletons. This TCR came from a man aged 50 or older with active or convalescent COVID-19. Sequencing input: peripheral blood.

The CDR3 DNA sequence: TGTGCCAGCAGCTTGAGACAGGGGGTCACCGGGGAGCTGTTTTTT. This gives the protein CASSLRQGVTGELFF. J is TRBJ2-2 and V is TRBV7-2; 9 bases are a match to TRBD1. The CDR3 extends over 15 amino acids. Germline-derived CDR1 and CDR2 are SGHTA and FQGNSA. J was trimmed by 4 bases and V by 3 bases; bases with no gene match: 3.